The clone carrying this T cell receptor (beta chain) was observed a handful of times. As yet, its antigen is unknown. This specimen comes from a study of T cells after yellow fever vaccination. In the study overall: Fractions low in cell number were prepared with SMART-Seq v4 Ultra Low Input. Study-wide findings and caveats: Post-booster reappearance was seen for most primary-vaccination clones (around 96% CD4, around 91% CD8). Researchers noted that a small share of clonotypes showed up in both CD4 and CD8 compartments.

CDR1 is SGHTA, CDR2 FQGNSA, per germline. This CDR3 comprises 15 residues. The junction had 10 bases not matched to a gene; V was cut back by 5 bases and J by 4 bases. Template switching by 5'RACE produced TCR cDNA, adding a universal primer site and UMIs. TCRdb called the 5' RACE reads again in MiXCR, with one record for every CDR3 protein. The repertoire consists of under 600,000 distinct CDR3 sequences, with 21% occurring once and the leading ten covering about a sixth. The TCR sequence derives from a man between 18 and 35 years old who received the YFV17D yellow fever vaccine. The chain employs TRBV7-2 and TRBJ2-5; 7 bases are a match to TRBD2. The sample was PBMCs, taken around 3 weeks after the first yellow fever vaccination. CDR3 nucleotide sequence: TGTGCCAGCAGCCCCCGGGCGGCTAGCGGAGAGACCCAGTACTTC. Residues: CASSPRAASGETQYF.